The 15 T cell receptor beta chains below come from one sample, sequenced in a study of identical twins. TCRdb itself ran the 5' RACE reads through MiXCR, one entry per CDR3 protein. The sample carries about 810,000 distinct CDR3 sequences, 10% to 15% recorded once. This same sample was also taken into another study, of yellow fever vaccine responses in identical twins.

Specimen: PBMCs. The source is a woman aged 18-30 years in good health.

Only a few counts were recorded for this clonotype. This chain links TRBV20-1 with TRBJ2-3, with 8 bases fitting TRBD2. This CDR3 comprises 17 residues. Germline lookup yields CDR1 DFQATT and CDR2 SNEGSKA (reference sequence). V shed 3 bases, J shed 2 bases, and the junction held 13 bases outside the gene matches. The CDR3 reads CSASPPTLAGNTDTQYF. The CDR3 region has the DNA TGCAGTGCTAGCCCCCCTACTCTAGCGGGCAACACAGATACGCAGTATTTT.

This clonotype turned up a few times. The chain carries TRBV7-9 and TRBJ2-5, with 7 bases fitting TRBD2. Germline V CDR1 and CDR2: SEHNR, FQNEAQ (reference sequence). Losses at the gene ends were 4 bases for V and 0 bases for J; bases not matched to a gene: 11. This CDR3 comprises 17 residues. In nucleotides, the CDR3 is TGTGCCAGCAGCTCGAGGCTAGCGGCCCATTACCAAGAGACCCAGTACTTC. It codes for CASSSRLAAHYQETQYF.

V and J are TRBV24-1 and TRBJ2-1, with 7 nucleotides matching TRBD2. J was trimmed by 2 bases and V by 4 bases; bases with no gene match: 4. CDR1 is KGHDR, CDR2 SFDVKD, per germline. The CDR3 has 15 amino acids. Written as DNA, the CDR3 is TGTGCCACCAGTGAGGGACTACCACCCTACAATGAGCAGTTCTTC. It is translated as CATSEGLPPYNEQFF.

The genes are TRBV5-1 and TRBJ1-5; D is possibly TRBD1 (6 bases). Trimming pared 4 bases from V and 3 bases from J, leaving 14 bases between. This CDR3 is built from 15 residues. Germline V gene lookup returns CDR1 SGHRS and CDR2 YFSETQ. For the CDR3, the DNA is TGCGCCAGCAGCCTAGACGGACAGCTCAATCAGCCCCAGCATTTT. Residues: CASSLDGQLNQPQHF.

The V gene is TRBV2, the J gene TRBJ1-1, with D possibly being TRBD1 (5 bases). Germline V gene data show CDR1 as SNHLY and CDR2 as FYNNEI. V lost 8 bases and J 0 bases, leaving 13 bases between the germline ends. The CDR3 totals 14 residues. The CDR3 loop reads CASGAGAMNTEAFF. In nucleotides, the CDR3 is TGTGCCAGCGGAGCTGGGGCTATGAACACTGAAGCTTTCTTT.

This sequence joins TRBV6-1 and TRBJ2-7, with TRBD1 matching 7 bases. This CDR3 is 15 amino acids long. J was trimmed by 4 bases and V by 6 bases; bases with no gene match: 12. The germline V gene has CDR1 MNHNS and CDR2 SASEGT. CDR3 in DNA: TGTGCCAGCAGGGCTGACAGGGTCGGGTGGTACGAGCAGTACGTC. It codes for CASRADRVGWYEQYV.

The chain recombines TRBV7-8 with TRBJ2-6, with 7 nucleotides matching TRBD1. The length of the CDR3 is 16 residues. Trimming at V came to 3 bases and at J to 2 bases, leaving 4 bases not matched to a gene. Germline V gene data show CDR1 as SGHVS and CDR2 as FQNEAQ. The CDR3 DNA reads TGTGCCAGCAGCTTTTCCGACAGGGCTGGGGCCAACGTCCTGACTTTC. It specifies CASSFSDRAGANVLTF.

In its sample, this clonotype was seen a few times. J is TRBJ2-3 and V is TRBV9; D is unclear. Trimming left V 1 base short and J 6 bases short, with 6 bases between. Germline lookup yields CDR1 SGDLS and CDR2 YYNGEE. The CDR3 loop spans 12 amino acids. The CDR3 here is CASSVSPDTQYF. CDR3 in DNA: TGTGCCAGCAGCGTATCTCCGGATACGCAGTATTTT.

Only a few counts were recorded for this clonotype. The chain couples TRBV13 to TRBJ2-1; 10 positions match TRBD2. This CDR3 region has 16 residues. V shed 1 base and J 6 bases; nucleotides not matched to a gene: 6. The germline V gene has CDR1 PRHDT and CDR2 FYEKMQ (reference sequence). The CDR3 loop reads CASSLEAGGTLNEQFF. DNA for the CDR3: TGTGCCAGCAGCTTAGAAGCGGGGGGGACCCTCAATGAGCAGTTCTTC.

The rearrangement links TRBV29-1 to TRBJ1-2, with TRBD1 matching 8 bases. The CDR3 spans 13 residues. J was trimmed by 2 bases and V by 4 bases; bases with no gene match: 3. CDR1 is SQVTM, CDR2 ANQGSEA, per germline. The CDR3 loop reads CSVAGTGNYGYTF. In DNA, the CDR3 is TGCAGCGTTGCAGGGACAGGAAACTATGGCTACACCTTC.

V usage is TRBV5-6 and J usage is TRBJ2-7; D gene ambiguous. This CDR3 region has 13 residues. V was shortened by 0 bases and J by 6 bases, with 10 bases between the two germline ends. Germline V gene lookup returns CDR1 SGHDT and CDR2 YYEEEE. This CDR3 is CASSLERPGEQYF. CDR3 sequence (DNA): TGTGCCAGCAGCTTGGAGCGACCGGGCGAGCAGTACTTC.

The rearrangement joins TRBV27 to TRBJ2-6; D might be TRBD1 (6 bases). The CDR3 spans 17 residues. Trimming shortened V by 4 bases and J by 0 bases, and 13 bases separated the two germline ends. Germline lookup yields CDR1 MNHEY and CDR2 SMNVEV (reference sequence). The CDR3 sequence is CASSSQQGSSGANVLTF. In DNA form, the CDR3 reads TGTGCCAGCAGTTCGCAACAGGGCAGCTCTGGGGCCAACGTCCTGACTTTC.

This clonotype was detected only a few times. The DNA is omitted, as the CDR3 cannot be located on it reliably, and the CDR3 follows TCRdb's listing. The V gene is TRBV6-5, the J gene TRBJ2-2; TRBD2, the D gene given by the table, was not confirmed from the DNA. The CDR3 spans 15 amino acids, including both terminal residues. Germline V gives CDR1 MNHEY, CDR2 SVGAGI. This CDR3 reads CASSLAGEGPGSCFF.

The J gene is TRBJ2-7, the V gene TRBV27; 9 bases are a match to TRBD1. Germline V lookup: CDR1 MNHEY, CDR2 SMNVEV (reference sequence). V lost 5 bases to trimming and J lost 4 bases; unmatched junction nucleotides: 9. CDR3 size: 15 residues. The CDR3 loop reads CASSAPGTGLYEQYF. The CDR3 DNA is TGTGCCAGCAGTGCCCCGGGGACAGGGCTGTACGAGCAGTACTTC.

The genes are TRBV19 and TRBJ2-3; D is undetermined. The CDR3 totals 14 residues. Germline V gene data show CDR1 as LNHDA and CDR2 as SQIVND (reference sequence). Deletions cut 3 bases from V and 1 base from J, with 8 bases between. CDR3 nucleotides: TGTGCCAGTAGTATTATCGTTGGCACAGATACGCAGTATTTT. This sequence encodes CASSIIVGTDTQYF.